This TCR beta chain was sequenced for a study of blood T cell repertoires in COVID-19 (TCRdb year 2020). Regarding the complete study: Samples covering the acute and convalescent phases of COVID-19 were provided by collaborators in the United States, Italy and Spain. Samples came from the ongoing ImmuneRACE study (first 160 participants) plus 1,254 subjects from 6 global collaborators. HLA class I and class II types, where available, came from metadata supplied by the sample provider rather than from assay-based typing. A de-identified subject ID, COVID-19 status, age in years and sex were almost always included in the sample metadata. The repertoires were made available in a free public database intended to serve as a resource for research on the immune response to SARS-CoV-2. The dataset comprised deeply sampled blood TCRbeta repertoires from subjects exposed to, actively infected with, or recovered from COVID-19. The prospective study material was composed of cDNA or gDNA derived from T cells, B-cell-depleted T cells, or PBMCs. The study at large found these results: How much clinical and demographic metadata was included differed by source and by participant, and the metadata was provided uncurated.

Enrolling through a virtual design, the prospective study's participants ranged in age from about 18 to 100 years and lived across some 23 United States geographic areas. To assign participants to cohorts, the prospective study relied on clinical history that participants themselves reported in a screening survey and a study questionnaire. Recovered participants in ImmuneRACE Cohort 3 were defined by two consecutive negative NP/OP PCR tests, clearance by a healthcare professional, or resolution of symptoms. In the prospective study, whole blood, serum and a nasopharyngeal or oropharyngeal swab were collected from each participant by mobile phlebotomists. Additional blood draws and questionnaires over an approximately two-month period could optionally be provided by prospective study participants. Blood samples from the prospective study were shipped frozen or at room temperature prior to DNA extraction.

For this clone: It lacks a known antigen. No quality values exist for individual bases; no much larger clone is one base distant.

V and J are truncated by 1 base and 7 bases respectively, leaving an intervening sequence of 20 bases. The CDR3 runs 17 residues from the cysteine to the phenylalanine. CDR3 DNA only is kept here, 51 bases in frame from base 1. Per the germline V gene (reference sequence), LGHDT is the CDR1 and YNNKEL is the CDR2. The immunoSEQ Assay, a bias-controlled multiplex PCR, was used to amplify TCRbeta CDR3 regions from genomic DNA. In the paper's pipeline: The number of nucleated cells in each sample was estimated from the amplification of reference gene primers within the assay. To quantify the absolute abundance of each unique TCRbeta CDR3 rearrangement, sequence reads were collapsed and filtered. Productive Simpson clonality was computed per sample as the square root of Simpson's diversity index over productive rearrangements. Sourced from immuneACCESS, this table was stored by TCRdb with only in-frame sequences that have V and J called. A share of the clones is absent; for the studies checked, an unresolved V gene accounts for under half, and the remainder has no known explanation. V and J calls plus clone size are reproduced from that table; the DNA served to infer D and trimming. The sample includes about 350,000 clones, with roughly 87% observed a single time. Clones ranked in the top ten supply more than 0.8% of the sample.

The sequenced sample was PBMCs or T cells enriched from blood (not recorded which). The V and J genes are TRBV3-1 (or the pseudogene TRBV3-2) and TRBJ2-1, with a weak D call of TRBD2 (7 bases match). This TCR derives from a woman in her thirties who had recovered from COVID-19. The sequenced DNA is TGTGCCAGCAGCCAAGTTCGGGCGGGGGCCATGGCGAATGAGCAGTTCTTC. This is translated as CASSQVRAGAMANEQFF.